The 22 T cell receptor beta chains reported below all come from one sample, sequenced in a study of identical twins. TCRdb itself ran the 5' RACE reads through MiXCR, one entry per CDR3 protein. The top ten clones hold 7.2% of a sample with about 340,000 distinct CDR3 sequences, over 9% of them seen once. This sample also belongs to another study, concerning yellow fever vaccine responses in identical twins.

Sequenced sample: CD8+ T cells sorted from blood. The receptors here all came from a woman in her late teens or twenties in good health.

This CDR3 reads CASSQEGADTQYF. CDR3 DNA: TGTGCCAGCAGCCAAGAAGGGGCAGATACGCAGTATTTT. The chain is built from TRBV4-2 and TRBJ2-3, with D possibly being TRBD1 (5 bases). CDR1 is LGHNA and CDR2 is YNFKEQ in the germline V gene. The V end lost 0 bases, the J end lost 4 bases, and 5 bases lay between the germline ends. CDR3 length equals 13 residues.

V usage is TRBV12-5 and J usage is TRBJ2-6; 9 bases match TRBD1. The J segment lost 1 base and the V segment lost 5 bases, leaving 6 bases of the junction unmatched. The CDR3 is 17 amino acids. Germline V gene sequence: CDR1 LGHNT, CDR2 FRNRAP. CDR3 nucleotides: TGTGCTAGTGGTCCCGGGACAGGGAGGTCTGGGGCCAACGTCCTGACTTTC. Its protein product is CASGPGTGRSGANVLTF.

There are many counts of this clonotype. The chain combines TRBV5-5 with TRBJ2-3; 13 bases fit TRBD2. Germline lookup yields CDR1 SGHKS and CDR2 YYEKEE (reference sequence). The CDR3 is made up of 17 amino acids. The trim removed 7 bases at V and 2 bases at J, leaving 10 bases unmatched. CDR3 protein: CASPAPGLAGDTDTQYF. The CDR3 DNA reads TGTGCCAGCCCAGCTCCCGGACTAGCGGGGGACACAGATACGCAGTATTTT.

This clonotype was observed a few times. The CDR3 nucleotides read TGCAGCGTCGCCCCCCCCGACAGGGGTTCCTACAATGAGCAGTTCTTC. Its translation: CSVAPPDRGSYNEQFF. V and J are TRBV29-1 and TRBJ2-1; 8 nucleotides line up with TRBD1. Unmatched junction bases numbered 11, after V lost 6 bases and J lost 1 base. Germline CDR1 is SQVTM and CDR2 is ANQGSEA. The CDR3 consists of 16 residues.

In this sample, this clonotype turned up many times. This rearrangement joins TRBV20-1 to TRBJ2-7; D is ambiguous. Trimming stripped 6 bases from V and 2 bases from J, with 8 bases between. CDR1 and CDR2 (germline): DFQATT, SNEGSKA (reference sequence). This CDR3 has 11 amino acids. CDR3 sequence reads: CSALGTYEQYV. The CDR3 nucleotides are TGCAGTGCGCTGGGAACCTACGAGCAGTACGTC.

The chain employs TRBV7-8 and TRBJ2-1; 7 positions match TRBD2. The V gene's germline CDR1 is SGHVS and CDR2 FQNEAQ. Unmatched junction bases numbered 16, after V lost 2 bases and J lost 9 bases. This CDR3 contains 17 residues. CDR3 amino acids: CASSLRPGGSPKGEQFF. In DNA form, the CDR3 reads TGTGCCAGCAGCTTAAGGCCGGGCGGGAGTCCAAAAGGTGAGCAGTTCTTC.

This chain uses TRBV12-3 or TRBV12-4 with TRBJ2-3; TRBD2 agrees at 11 bases. With 5 bases clipped from V and 1 base from J, the junction kept 17 bases outside the gene matches. This CDR3 has 20 residues. The CDR3: CASSPREGTSGTWGTDTQYF. For the CDR3, the DNA is TGTGCCAGCAGTCCCCGGGAGGGGACTAGCGGTACCTGGGGCACAGATACGCAGTATTTT.

The chain recombines TRBV7-2 with TRBJ2-1; TRBD2 matches 9 bases. The trim removed 5 bases at V and 6 bases at J, leaving 8 bases unmatched. CDR1 SGHTA and CDR2 FQGNSA come from the germline V gene. The CDR3 is 15 amino acids. As DNA, the CDR3 is TGTGCCAGCAGCACAGGACTAGCGCCCGGCAATGAGCAGTTCTTC. Protein: CASSTGLAPGNEQFF.

This clonotype showed up many times. This chain joins TRBV29-1 and TRBJ2-5; maybe TRBD1 (5 bases). CDR1 SQVTM and CDR2 ANQGSEA come from the germline V gene. V was pared by 6 bases and J by 2 bases, with 10 bases between. This CDR3 spans 12 amino acids. CDR3 in amino acids: CSVLQGQETQYF. The CDR3 DNA sequence: TGCAGCGTCCTCCAGGGTCAAGAGACCCAGTACTTC.

Only a few counts were recorded for this clonotype. The chain couples TRBV6-5 to TRBJ2-5, with D hard to call. Germline V gene data show CDR1 as MNHEY and CDR2 as SVGAGI. The CDR3 covers 15 residues. The ends were cut back, 0 bases at V and 3 bases at J, with 11 bases in the middle. CDR3 DNA sequence: TGTGCCAGCAGTTACTCGCAACACCCAAAAGAGACCCAGTACTTC. This gives the protein CASSYSQHPKETQYF.

The sample holds a few counts of this clonotype. The genes are TRBV29-1 and TRBJ1-1, with TRBD1 matching 7 bases. This CDR3 has 11 residues. Looked up from germline, CDR1 is SQVTM and CDR2 is ANQGSEA. With V trimmed by 4 bases and J by 11 bases, 7 bases remained unmatched. CDR3: CSVGRGGEAFF. The CDR3 DNA follows: TGCAGCGTTGGAAGAGGGGGCGAGGCTTTCTTT.

This clonotype has only a few counts. The gene calls are TRBV15 and TRBJ2-7; no reliable D call. V was clipped by 1 base and J by 7 bases, with 17 bases between them. This CDR3 contains 15 residues. CDR1 and CDR2 (germline): LNHNV, YYDKDF (reference sequence). The CDR3, as DNA: TGTGCCACCAGCAGAGCCGGCATTACCCCATGGGAGCAGTACTTC. This gives the protein CATSRAGITPWEQYF.

This clonotype was counted at least ten times. The J gene is TRBJ1-2, the V gene TRBV12-3 or TRBV12-4, with unresolved D. The CDR3 contains 13 residues. V lost 3 bases and J 2 bases, leaving 7 bases between the germline ends. The CDR3 coding sequence is TGTGCCAGCAGTTTGAGTTCAAACTATGGCTACACCTTC. It yields the protein CASSLSSNYGYTF.

This clonotype has only a few counts. The rearrangement links TRBV6-1 to TRBJ1-1; no definite D call. Per germline, CDR1 MNHNS and CDR2 SASEGT. The V end lost 6 bases, the J end lost 0 bases, and 5 bases lay between the germline ends. CDR3 length equals 12 residues. In DNA, the CDR3 is TGTGCCAGCAGGGACTTGAACACTGAAGCTTTCTTT. It is translated as CASRDLNTEAFF.

V usage is TRBV2 and J usage is TRBJ2-2, with D perhaps TRBD1 (6 bases). The germline gives CDR1 SNHLY, CDR2 FYNNEI. This CDR3 has 15 amino acids. Trimming shortened V by 3 bases and J by 1 base, and 9 bases separated the two germline ends. The CDR3: CASSDLGQNTGELFF. In nucleotides, the CDR3 is TGTGCCAGCAGTGATTTGGGACAGAACACCGGGGAGCTGTTTTTT.

A few counts support this clonotype. The chain has TRBV28 and TRBJ1-2; D is perhaps TRBD1 (5 bases). Between the trimmed V and J ends, which lost 5 bases and 2 bases, there was a span of 15 bases. Germline V gene sequence: CDR1 MDHEN, CDR2 SYDVKM. This CDR3 is built from 15 residues. DNA of the CDR3: TGTGCCAGCAGTCCACCTGGGGGAGGGAACTATGGCTACACCTTC. This sequence encodes CASSPPGGGNYGYTF.

V and J are TRBV29-1 and TRBJ2-3; no firm D call. The CDR3 consists of 11 residues. The V and J ends lost 3 bases and 3 bases respectively, with 4 bases between them. The V gene's germline CDR1 is SQVTM and CDR2 ANQGSEA. CDR3 region: CSVDFTDTQYF. In DNA form, the CDR3 reads TGCAGCGTTGATTTTACAGATACGCAGTATTTT.

This clonotype was counted between two and nine times. The V and J genes are TRBV7-9 and TRBJ2-5; D is unclear. Germline loops: CDR1 SEHNR, CDR2 FQNEAQ (reference sequence). This CDR3 is built from 15 residues. V was clipped by 3 bases and J by 7 bases, with 18 bases between them. CDR3 in amino acids: CASSFVADPSRTQYF. CDR3 nucleotides: TGTGCCAGCAGCTTTGTGGCGGACCCCAGTAGGACCCAGTACTTC.

This clonotype was detected only a few times. The chain has TRBV5-5 and TRBJ2-1; D remains ambiguous. The CDR3 contains 14 residues. Germline V CDR1 and CDR2: SGHKS, YYEKEE (reference sequence). The V end lost 0 bases, the J end lost 6 bases, and 10 bases lay between the germline ends. As DNA, the CDR3 is TGTGCCAGCAGCTTGGTTAGGTTTGGCAATGAGCAGTTCTTC. Its protein product is CASSLVRFGNEQFF.

The chain couples TRBV11-3 to TRBJ2-2; 7 positions match TRBD1. The CDR3 spans 13 residues. Germline CDR1 reads SGHNT; CDR2 reads YENEEA. With V trimmed by 8 bases and J by 4 bases, 4 bases remained unmatched. The CDR3 here is CASGTASTGELFF. As DNA, the CDR3 is TGTGCCAGCGGGACAGCTTCCACCGGGGAGCTGTTTTTT.

The genes are TRBV5-5 and TRBJ2-2; 8 bases fit TRBD2. Unmatched junction bases numbered 9, after V lost 2 bases and J lost 6 bases. The V gene's germline CDR1 is SGHKS and CDR2 YYEKEE (reference sequence). The CDR3 is made up of 16 amino acids. This chain's CDR3 is CASSLAGDIWAGELFF. The CDR3 DNA sequence: TGTGCCAGCAGCTTAGCGGGAGATATCTGGGCCGGGGAGCTGTTTTTT.

J is TRBJ2-7 and V is TRBV21-1; the listed D gene, TRBD1, was not tested against the DNA. TRBV21-1 is a documented pseudogene. CDR3 length: 15 residues. CDR3: CASSKDREKSCEQYV. CDR3 nucleotides: TGTGCCAGCAGCAAAGACAGGGAAAAGTCTTGCGAGCAGTACGTC.